The rows below give T cell receptor beta chains drawn from one sample of a study of blood T cell repertoires in COVID-19. Clones were sequenced by immunoSEQ multiplex PCR, and TCRdb holds only the in-frame ones, with some missing. The data hold 35,000 to 40,000 clones, with 87% observed a single time. The sample was peripheral blood. The source is a man aged 55-75 years with COVID-19, enrolled during active disease. Each CDR3 is given with its conserved first and last residue. Fields, in order: V gene, clone size, D gene, J gene, CDR3 protein, CDR3 DNA. The D gene is left open where the match is weak. Rows give clone size only sometimes, using once, few, many, or a class for an expanded clone.

V: TRBV28; size: .; D: .; J: TRBJ1-4; CDR3: CASSTPPEGRNEKLFF; DNA: TGTGCCAGCAGTACACCCCCGGAGGGGAGGAATGAAAAACTGTTTTTT
V: TRBV30; size: .; D: .; J: TRBJ1-1; CDR3: CAWSVRFGGEAFF; DNA: TGTGCCTGGAGTGTAAGGTTCGGGGGTGAAGCTTTCTTT
V: TRBV9; size: .; D: TRBD1; J: TRBJ1-2; CDR3: CASSGGQSYGYTF; DNA: TGTGCCAGCAGCGGGGGACAGAGCTATGGCTACACCTTC
V: TRBV7-9; size: .; D: .; J: TRBJ1-1; CDR3: CASSLAREGAFF; DNA: TGTGCCAGCAGCTTAGCGCGTGAGGGAGCTTTCTTT
V: TRBV6-5; size: .; D: TRBD1; J: TRBJ1-5; CDR3: CASREGQGWHF; DNA: TGTGCCAGCAGAGAGGGACAGGGTTGGCATTTT
V: TRBV18; size: .; D: .; J: TRBJ1-1; CDR3: CASSPGGTSEAFF; DNA: TGTGCCAGCTCACCGGGGGGGACCTCTGAAGCTTTCTTT
V: TRBV12-3/TRBV12-4; size: .; D: TRBD1; J: TRBJ2-7; CDR3: CASRWTGDGEQYF; DNA: TGTGCCAGCAGATGGACAGGGGACGGCGAGCAGTACTTC
V: TRBV6-2/TRBV6-3; size: .; D: .; J: TRBJ2-4; CDR3: CASSSSGSGAKNIQYF; DNA: TGTGCCAGCAGTTCGAGCGGGTCTGGAGCCAAAAACATTCAGTACTTC
V: TRBV30; size: .; D: TRBD1; J: TRBJ2-7; CDR3: CAWRLLGQVVEQYF; DNA: TGTGCCTGGCGCCTATTGGGACAGGTTGTGGAGCAGTACTTC
V: TRBV3-1/TRBV3-2; size: .; D: .; J: TRBJ1-2; CDR3: CASSPRAQGDGYTF; DNA: TGTGCCAGCAGCCCCCGGGCCCAGGGTGATGGCTACACCTTC
V: TRBV18; size: .; D: .; J: TRBJ1-1; CDR3: CATAYGGNTEAFF; DNA: TGTGCCACCGCGTACGGGGGGAACACTGAAGCTTTCTTT
V: TRBV28; size: .; D: TRBD1; J: TRBJ1-1; CDR3: CASSLRGGYTEAFF; DNA: TGTGCCAGCAGTTTACGAGGGGGCTACACTGAAGCTTTCTTT
V: TRBV29-1; size: .; D: .; J: TRBJ2-5; CDR3: CSVEAEETQYF; DNA: TGCAGCGTTGAAGCGGAAGAGACCCAGTACTTC
V: TRBV28; size: .; D: TRBD2; J: TRBJ2-3; CDR3: CASSSPGLGITDTQYF; DNA: TGTGCCAGCAGTTCACCGGGACTAGGGATAACAGATACGCAGTATTTT
V: TRBV19; size: .; D: TRBD1; J: TRBJ1-2; CDR3: CASSIGSGQGIYGYTF; DNA: TGTGCCAGTAGTATTGGGTCCGGACAGGGGATCTATGGCTACACCTTC
V: TRBV5-1; size: .; D: TRBD2; J: TRBJ2-3; CDR3: CASSFLTSGRLDTQYF; DNA: TGCGCCAGCAGCTTTTTGACTAGCGGGAGGTTGGATACGCAGTATTTT
V: TRBV18; size: once; D: .; J: TRBJ2-1; CDR3: CASSPPSRDGDEQFF; DNA: TGTGCCAGCTCACCACCGTCGCGGGACGGGGATGAGCAGTTCTTC
V: TRBV19; size: .; D: .; J: TRBJ1-1; CDR3: CASSTPDQGWGDTEAFF; DNA: TGTGCCAGTAGTACCCCCGACCAGGGGTGGGGCGACACTGAAGCTTTCTTT
V: TRBV2; size: .; D: .; J: TRBJ2-2; CDR3: CASKVGGEGGELFF; DNA: TGTGCCAGCAAGGTCGGCGGGGAAGGCGGGGAGCTGTTTTTT